The 24 T cell receptor beta chains in this list originate from one sample, sequenced in a study of technical replicates of blood from a few donors. The repertoire was sequenced with immunoSEQ multiplex PCR; TCRdb's copy has only in-frame clones and lacks some. The sample lists around 74,000 clones, about 86% occurring once. The specimen sequenced was PBMCs. Receptors were obtained from a human donor in good health. Some clones in this sample may be carry-over from other donors' samples.

V is TRBV4-2 and J is TRBJ2-1; 7 bases fit TRBD1. CDR1 and CDR2 (germline): LGHNA, YNFKEQ. V dropped 2 bases and J dropped 0; count of bases not matched to a gene: 7. CDR3 length: 17 residues. The CDR3 DNA follows: TGTGCCAGCAGCCAATCGGCGGACAGGTCCTCCTACAATGAGCAGTTCTTC. Translation: CASSQSADRSSYNEQFF.

The rearrangement joins TRBV7-3 to TRBJ2-1; tentative D call: TRBD1 (8 bases). From germline, CDR1 is SGHTA and CDR2 FQGTGA. The CDR3 contains 17 residues. With 1 base removed from V and 7 bases from J, the gap between germline ends came to 20 bases. The CDR3 DNA is TGTGCCAGCAGCTTAAGAGCGGGGCAGGGGGCCGAAAATGAGCAGTTCTTC. Translation: CASSLRAGQGAENEQFF.

This sequence joins TRBV7-3 and TRBJ2-7; tentatively, D is TRBD1 (6 bases). CDR3 length: 14 residues. Trimming shortened V by 1 base and J by 5 bases, and 12 bases separated the two germline ends. Germline loops: CDR1 SGHTA, CDR2 FQGTGA. CDR3 in amino acids: CASSLMGAGHEQYF. In nucleotides, the CDR3 is TGTGCCAGCAGCTTAATGGGGGCTGGGCACGAGCAGTACTTC.

The chain links TRBV19 to TRBJ2-7; possibly TRBD2 for D (5 bases). Trimming removed 1 base at V and 6 bases at J, with 10 bases between. This CDR3 has 13 amino acids. Per germline, CDR1 LNHDA and CDR2 SQIVND (reference sequence). In nucleotides, the CDR3 is TGTGCCAGTAGTATAGGGGTAAGCGGCGAGCAGTACTTC. This gives the protein CASSIGVSGEQYF.

The chain recombines TRBV15 with TRBJ2-4; 10 bases match TRBD2. Germline-derived CDR1 and CDR2 are LNHNV and YYDKDF (reference sequence). CDR3 length equals 14 residues. J lost 9 bases, V lost 4 bases, and 6 bases had no gene match. Here the CDR3 reads CATSISGGRGIQYF. CDR3 DNA: TGTGCCACCAGCATTAGCGGGGGGCGGGGCATTCAGTACTTC.

This clone appeared a single time. The chain links TRBV4-2 to TRBJ1-1, with D hard to call. Germline CDR1 is LGHNA and CDR2 is YNFKEQ. This CDR3 comprises 12 residues. V lost 1 base, J lost 2 bases, and 2 bases lay in between. CDR3 in amino acids: CASSQVNTEAFF. CDR3 DNA: TGTGCCAGCAGCCAAGTAAACACTGAAGCTTTCTTT.

V usage is TRBV29-1 and J usage is TRBJ2-2, with 7 positions matching TRBD1. V was clipped by 8 bases and J by 2 bases; unmatched bases: 8. Per the germline V gene, CDR1 is SQVTM and CDR2 is ANQGSEA. The CDR3 contains 14 residues. This CDR3 is CSPRGQLNTGELFF. CDR3 sequence (DNA): TGCAGCCCCCGGGGACAGCTCAACACCGGGGAGCTGTTTTTT.

The V call is TRBV2, the J call TRBJ1-2; the match to TRBD1 covers 9 bases. The CDR3 consists of 14 residues. V shed 5 bases and J 5 bases; nucleotides not matched to a gene: 6. In germline, CDR1 is SNHLY, CDR2 FYNNEI. CDR3 DNA: TGTGCCAGCAGTCGGGACAGGGAGTTTTATGGCTACACCTTC. It is translated as CASSRDREFYGYTF.

V usage is TRBV7-2 and J usage is TRBJ2-2; 7 bases are a match to TRBD2. The CDR3 length is 14 residues. In germline, CDR1 is SGHTA, CDR2 FQGNSA. V trimming: 0 bases; J trimming: 6 bases; junction bases outside the gene matches: 1. The CDR3 nucleotides are TGTGCCAGCAGCTTAGCGGGGGGGGCCGGGGAGCTGTTTTTT. Amino acids: CASSLAGGAGELFF.

CDR3 region: CASTTSRGAEAFF. The CDR3, as DNA: TGTGCCAGCACCACGAGCCGGGGGGCTGAAGCTTTCTTT. J is TRBJ1-1 and V is TRBV6-1; D may be TRBD1 (5 bases). The V gene's germline CDR1 is MNHNS and CDR2 SASEGT. Trimming cost V 7 bases and J 6 bases, with 15 bases left between them. The CDR3 loop spans 13 amino acids.

The chain employs TRBV7-3 and TRBJ2-5, with D possibly being TRBD2 (6 bases). Looked up from germline, CDR1 is SGHTA and CDR2 is FQGTGA. Trimming shortened V by 5 bases and J by 1 base, and 14 bases separated the two germline ends. The CDR3 is 15 amino acids. CDR3 sequence: CASSAMAGSQETQYF. The CDR3 DNA sequence: TGTGCCAGCAGCGCCATGGCGGGGTCCCAAGAGACCCAGTACTTC.

The DNA of the CDR3 is TGTGCCAGCAGCTTGGGAACAGGCGAAGGAAACACCATATATTTT. Amino acids: CASSLGTGEGNTIYF. The rearrangement joins TRBV5-4 to TRBJ1-3, with TRBD1 as a possible D gene (5 bases). Germline values: CDR1 SGHNT, CDR2 YYREEE (reference sequence). The CDR3 totals 15 residues. Trimming stripped 0 bases from V and 4 bases from J, with 11 bases between.

The chain carries TRBV11-2 and TRBJ2-5; D unresolved. Germline CDR1 and CDR2: SGHAT and FQNNGV. There are 14 residues in the CDR3. The ends were cut back, 1 base at V and 7 bases at J, with 13 bases in the middle. CDR3 protein: CASSLVGGSGTQYF. Here the CDR3 DNA reads TGTGCCAGCAGCTTAGTTGGCGGTTCGGGGACCCAGTACTTC.

The V call is TRBV5-1, the J call TRBJ1-5; tentative D call: TRBD1 (6 bases). Germline values: CDR1 SGHRS, CDR2 YFSETQ. V was pared by 10 bases and J by 2 bases, with 10 bases between. The CDR3 runs 12 residues. The CDR3 sequence is CAGGHGNQPQHF. The CDR3 nucleotides are TGCGCCGGGGGACACGGCAATCAGCCCCAGCATTTT.

The V and J genes are TRBV11-2 and TRBJ2-7; 9 bases agree with TRBD2. J lost 0 bases, V lost 4 bases, and 4 bases had no gene match. The CDR3 spans 15 residues. The germline V gene has CDR1 SGHAT and CDR2 FQNNGV. The CDR3 sequence is CASSWVAGASYEQYF. The CDR3 coding sequence is TGTGCCAGCAGCTGGGTAGCGGGAGCCTCCTACGAGCAGTACTTC.

The chain couples TRBV11-2 to TRBJ2-3; 12 bases line up with TRBD2. Germline assignment: CDR1 SGHAT and CDR2 FQNNGV. The junction had 17 bases not matched to a gene; V was cut back by 5 bases and J by 5 bases. The CDR3 has 19 residues. CDR3 sequence (DNA): TGTGCCAGCAGCGGGGGCGTCATATCATGGGGACTAGCGGGAGATACGCAGTATTTT. Amino acid sequence: CASSGGVISWGLAGDTQYF.

The gene calls are TRBV5-1 and TRBJ1-2; the D gene is possibly TRBD1 (6 bases). This CDR3 has 15 amino acids. Trimming took 4 bases from V and 4 from J, leaving 17 bases between them. Germline V gene data show CDR1 as SGHRS and CDR2 as YFSETQ. The CDR3 loop is CASSVQGDELYGYTF. The CDR3 nucleotides read TGCGCCAGCAGCGTACAGGGAGACGAACTCTATGGCTACACCTTC.

The count of this clone is one. The rearrangement joins TRBV5-8 to TRBJ2-5, with no clear D. With the DNA end fitting TRBJ2-7 better, the J assignment may be wrong. The CDR3 consists of 11 residues. The V gene's germline CDR1 is SGHTS and CDR2 YDEGEE. In nucleotides, the CDR3 is TGTGCCAGCACCATTATCTACGAGCAGTACTTC. It codes for CASTIIYEQYF.

The chain carries TRBV5-6 and TRBJ1-3; D is undetermined. The germline gives CDR1 SGHDT, CDR2 YYEEEE. The CDR3 totals 14 residues. Trimming stripped 4 bases from V and 3 bases from J, with 11 bases between. Here the CDR3 DNA reads TGTGCCAGCAGCGCGTCGGGAGGTGGAAACACCATATATTTT. Its translation: CASSASGGGNTIYF.

V is TRBV7-9 and J is TRBJ2-3; D is perhaps TRBD1 (6 bases). V was cut by 5 bases and J by 2 bases, with 14 bases left in between. The CDR3 has 15 residues. The germline V gene has CDR1 SEHNR and CDR2 FQNEAQ (reference sequence). The CDR3 here is CASSPATGITDTQYF. CDR3 nucleotides: TGTGCCAGCAGCCCTGCGACAGGTATCACAGATACGCAGTATTTT.

The chain uses TRBV7-9 and TRBJ2-7; 7 nucleotides match TRBD1. The CDR3 is 15 amino acids. Germline-derived CDR1 and CDR2 are SEHNR and FQNEAQ (reference sequence). The ends lost 1 base at V and 1 base at J; junction bases unmatched: 4. The CDR3 spells CASSLDRGVSYEQYF. The CDR3, as DNA: TGTGCCAGCAGCTTAGACAGGGGTGTATCCTACGAGCAGTACTTC.

V is TRBV7-9 and J is TRBJ2-7; 14 nucleotides line up with TRBD2. The CDR3 consists of 15 residues. The junction had 6 bases not matched to a gene; V was cut back by 5 bases and J by 6 bases. Germline V gene data show CDR1 as SEHNR and CDR2 as FQNEAQ (reference sequence). The CDR3 region is CASSPGTSGSREQYF. The CDR3 DNA follows: TGTGCCAGCAGCCCCGGGACTAGCGGGAGTCGCGAGCAGTACTTC.

The genes are TRBV10-3 and TRBJ1-1; TRBD1 matches 11 bases. Germline values: CDR1 ENHRY, CDR2 SYGVKD. J lost 1 base, V lost 7 bases, and 5 bases had no gene match. This CDR3 spans 15 amino acids. The CDR3 here is CAINSDRGQNTEAFF. DNA for the CDR3: TGTGCCATCAACTCGGACAGGGGGCAGAACACTGAAGCTTTCTTT.

The rearrangement uses TRBV7-9 and TRBJ2-2; TRBD1 might be the D (5 bases). CDR3 length: 14 amino acids. V lost 6 bases and J 1 base, leaving 9 bases between the germline ends. From germline, CDR1 is SEHNR and CDR2 FQNEAQ (reference sequence). CDR3 bases: TGTGCCAGCAGGATACAGGAGAACACCGGGGAGCTGTTTTTT. This encodes CASRIQENTGELFF.